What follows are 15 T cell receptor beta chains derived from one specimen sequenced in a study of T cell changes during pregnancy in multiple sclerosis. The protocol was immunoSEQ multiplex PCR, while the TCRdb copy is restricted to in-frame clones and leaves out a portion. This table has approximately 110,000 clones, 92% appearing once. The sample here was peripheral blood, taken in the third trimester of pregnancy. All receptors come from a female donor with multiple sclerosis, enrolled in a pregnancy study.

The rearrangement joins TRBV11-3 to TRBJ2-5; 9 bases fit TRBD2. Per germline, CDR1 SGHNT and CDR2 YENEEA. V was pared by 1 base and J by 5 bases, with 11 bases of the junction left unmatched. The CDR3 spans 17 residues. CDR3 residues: CASSLGGGRAGGETQYF. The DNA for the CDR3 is TGTGCCAGCAGCTTAGGGGGCGGGAGGGCTGGGGGGGAGACCCAGTACTTC.

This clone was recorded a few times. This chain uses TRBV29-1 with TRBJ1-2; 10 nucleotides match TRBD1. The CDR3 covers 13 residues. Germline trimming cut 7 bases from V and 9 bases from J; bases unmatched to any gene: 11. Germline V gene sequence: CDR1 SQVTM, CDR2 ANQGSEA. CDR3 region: CSARPGQGTSYTF. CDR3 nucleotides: TGCAGCGCCCGACCGGGACAGGGGACTAGCTACACCTTC. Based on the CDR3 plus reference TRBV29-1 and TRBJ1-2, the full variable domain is SAVISQKPSRDICQRGTSLTIQCQVDSQVTMMFWYRQQPGQSLTLIATANQGSEATYESGFVIDKFPISRPNLTFSTLTVSNMSPEDSSIYLCSARPGQGTSYTFGSGTRLTVV.

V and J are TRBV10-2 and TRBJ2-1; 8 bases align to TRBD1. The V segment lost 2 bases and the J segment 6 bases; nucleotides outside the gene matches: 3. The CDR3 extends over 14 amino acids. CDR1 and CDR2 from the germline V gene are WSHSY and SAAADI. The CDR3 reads CASSEGQGANEQFF. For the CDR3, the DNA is TGCGCCAGCAGTGAGGGCCAGGGGGCCAATGAGCAGTTCTTC.

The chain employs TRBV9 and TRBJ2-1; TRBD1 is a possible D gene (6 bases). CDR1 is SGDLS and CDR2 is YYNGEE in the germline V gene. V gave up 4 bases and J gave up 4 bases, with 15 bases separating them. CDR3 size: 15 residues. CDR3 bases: TGTGCCAGCAGCCTTTCCGGGACATTTTACAATGAGCAGTTCTTC. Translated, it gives CASSLSGTFYNEQFF.

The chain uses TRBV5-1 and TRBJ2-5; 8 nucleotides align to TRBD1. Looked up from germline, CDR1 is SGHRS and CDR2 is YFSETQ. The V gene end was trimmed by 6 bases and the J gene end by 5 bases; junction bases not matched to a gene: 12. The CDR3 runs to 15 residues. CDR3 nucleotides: TGCGCCAGCACCCCGACCGGGACAGGCAGCGAGACCCAGTACTTC. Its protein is CASTPTGTGSETQYF.

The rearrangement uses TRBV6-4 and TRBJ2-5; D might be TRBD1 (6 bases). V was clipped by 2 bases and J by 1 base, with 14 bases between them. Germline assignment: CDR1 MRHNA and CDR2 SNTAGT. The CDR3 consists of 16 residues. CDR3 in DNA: TGTGCCAGCAGTGACGTCTACTACAGGGTCCAAGAGACCCAGTACTTC. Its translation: CASSDVYYRVQETQYF.

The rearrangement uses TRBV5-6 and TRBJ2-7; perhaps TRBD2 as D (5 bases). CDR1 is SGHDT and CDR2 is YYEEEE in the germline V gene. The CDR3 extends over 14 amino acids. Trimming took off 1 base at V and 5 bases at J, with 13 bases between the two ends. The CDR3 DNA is TGTGCCAGCAGCTTGCCGCAAGGCGGGCACGAGCAGTACTTC. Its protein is CASSLPQGGHEQYF. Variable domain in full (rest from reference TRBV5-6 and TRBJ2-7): DAGVTQSPTHLIKTRGQQVTLRCSPKSGHDTVSWYQQALGQGPQFIFQYYEEEERQRGNFPDRFSGHQFPNYSSELNVNALLLGDSALYLCASSLPQGGHEQYFGPGTRLTVT.

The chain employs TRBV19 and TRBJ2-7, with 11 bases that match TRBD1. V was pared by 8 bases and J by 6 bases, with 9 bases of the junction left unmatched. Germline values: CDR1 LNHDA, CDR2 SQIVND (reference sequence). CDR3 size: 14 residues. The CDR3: CASRSPGQGGEQYF. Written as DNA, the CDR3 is TGTGCCAGTCGATCGCCGGGACAGGGGGGCGAGCAGTACTTC.

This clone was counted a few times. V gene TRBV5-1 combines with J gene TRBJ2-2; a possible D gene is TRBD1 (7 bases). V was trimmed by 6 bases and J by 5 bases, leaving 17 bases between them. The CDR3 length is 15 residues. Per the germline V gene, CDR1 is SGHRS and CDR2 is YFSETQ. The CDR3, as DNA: TGCGCCAGCAACGAAGGAGGGGGCGCAACCGGGGAGCTGTTTTTT. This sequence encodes CASNEGGGATGELFF.

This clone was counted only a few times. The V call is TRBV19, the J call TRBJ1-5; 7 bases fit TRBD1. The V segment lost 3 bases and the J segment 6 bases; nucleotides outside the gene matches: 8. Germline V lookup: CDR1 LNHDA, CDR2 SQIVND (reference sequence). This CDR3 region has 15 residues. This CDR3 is CASSIEGTGVQPQHF. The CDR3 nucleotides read TGTGCCAGTAGTATCGAGGGCACAGGGGTTCAGCCCCAGCATTTT.

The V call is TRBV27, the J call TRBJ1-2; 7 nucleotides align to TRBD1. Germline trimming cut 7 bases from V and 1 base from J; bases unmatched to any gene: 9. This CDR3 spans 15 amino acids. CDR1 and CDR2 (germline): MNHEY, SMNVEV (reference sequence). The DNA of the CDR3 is TGTGCCAGCAAAATTACCGGGACAGTTAACTATGGCTACACCTTC. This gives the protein CASKITGTVNYGYTF.

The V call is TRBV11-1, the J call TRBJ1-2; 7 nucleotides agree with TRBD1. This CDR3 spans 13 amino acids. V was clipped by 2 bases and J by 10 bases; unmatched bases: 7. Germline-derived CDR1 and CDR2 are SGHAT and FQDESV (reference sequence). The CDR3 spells CASSLRTGGTYTF. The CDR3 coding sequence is TGTGCCAGCAGCTTAAGGACAGGTGGAACCTACACCTTC.

The CDR3 sequence is CASTSRGLQTEAFF. CDR3 coding DNA: TGTGCCAGTACGAGCAGGGGGCTTCAGACTGAAGCTTTCTTT. The genes are TRBV19 and TRBJ1-1; 8 nucleotides agree with TRBD1. This CDR3 is 14 amino acids long. Germline loops: CDR1 LNHDA, CDR2 SQIVND (reference sequence). The ends lost 7 bases at V and 5 bases at J; junction bases unmatched: 9.

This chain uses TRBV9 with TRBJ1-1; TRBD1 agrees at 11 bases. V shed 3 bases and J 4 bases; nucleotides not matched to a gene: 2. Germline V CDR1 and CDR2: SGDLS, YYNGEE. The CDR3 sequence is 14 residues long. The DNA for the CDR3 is TGTGCCAGCAGCGGAGGGACAGGGGGCACTGAAGCTTTCTTT. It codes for CASSGGTGGTEAFF.

The CDR3 here is CASSLSARGGPDTQYF. CDR3 sequence (DNA): TGTGCCAGCAGCCTGTCGGCTAGGGGGGGTCCAGATACGCAGTATTTT. The chain has TRBV7-3 and TRBJ2-3; a possible D gene is TRBD2 (7 bases). The CDR3 has 16 amino acids. With 5 bases removed from V and 4 bases from J, the gap between germline ends came to 19 bases. From germline, CDR1 is SGHTA and CDR2 FQGTGA.